The 21 T cell receptor beta chains below were found in one sample sequenced in a study of cytomegalovirus exposure and HLA in healthy donors. A multiplex PCR was run with 60 Vbeta primers and 13 Jbeta primers. Assay: immunoSEQ multiplex PCR; the TCRdb copy retains only in-frame clones and omits some. The sample lists about 76,000 clones; roughly 73% were seen once. The sequenced material came from PBMCs. The source is a woman in her thirties or forties in good health and CMV-seropositive.

The rearrangement joins TRBV5-6 to TRBJ2-5, with D hard to call. The CDR3 is 14 residues long. CDR1 and CDR2 from the germline V gene are SGHDT and YYEEEE. Trimming took 2 bases from V and 1 from J, leaving 9 bases between them. The CDR3: CASSFSAGQETQYF. The CDR3 nucleotides read TGTGCCAGCAGCTTCTCGGCAGGCCAAGAGACCCAGTACTTC.

The V call is TRBV19, the J call TRBJ2-3; possibly TRBD2 for D (6 bases). The V gene lost 7 bases and the J gene lost 0 bases, with 8 bases spanning the gap. The CDR3 is 13 amino acids. Germline V CDR1 and CDR2: LNHDA, SQIVND (reference sequence). The CDR3 spells CASTSASTDTQYF. Here the CDR3 DNA reads TGTGCCAGTACTAGCGCTAGCACAGATACGCAGTATTTT.

This clone showed up just a few times. The rearrangement joins TRBV5-1 to TRBJ1-1; TRBD1 matches at 7 bases. Germline lookup yields CDR1 SGHRS and CDR2 YFSETQ. Germline trimming cut 0 bases from V and 4 bases from J; bases unmatched to any gene: 3. This CDR3 has 14 amino acids. CDR3 amino acids: CASSLGSGGTEAFF. Here the CDR3 DNA reads TGCGCCAGCAGCTTGGGTTCAGGGGGCACTGAAGCTTTCTTT.

The chain joins TRBV7-2 to TRBJ2-5, with 10 bases matching TRBD2. CDR1 is SGHTA, CDR2 FQGNSA, per germline. This CDR3 has 15 amino acids. Losses at the gene ends were 1 base for V and 4 bases for J; bases not matched to a gene: 3. CDR3 loop: CASSLGPSGGETQYF. DNA of the CDR3: TGTGCCAGCAGCTTAGGGCCTAGCGGGGGAGAGACCCAGTACTTC.

Only a few counts were recorded for this clone. The chain joins TRBV5-6 to TRBJ1-5, with 8 bases that match TRBD1. J lost 8 bases, V lost 0 bases, and 4 bases had no gene match. Germline CDR1 reads SGHDT; CDR2 reads YYEEEE. The CDR3 runs to 14 residues. The CDR3 bases are TGTGCCAGCAGCTTGGGGACAGGGAGGGAGCCCCAGCATTTT. Translated, it gives CASSLGTGREPQHF.

The genes are TRBV10-3 and TRBJ2-3, with a tentative D call TRBD2 (5 bases). CDR3 length: 17 amino acids. V lost 0 bases, J lost 2 bases, and 15 bases lay in between. Germline CDR1 ENHRY, CDR2 SYGVKD. The CDR3 sequence is CAISESERSDLTDTQYF. The CDR3 bases are TGTGCCATCAGTGAGTCGGAGCGGTCGGATCTCACAGATACGCAGTATTTT.

The V call is TRBV5-4, the J call TRBJ1-1, with TRBD1 identical over 8 bases. Unmatched junction bases numbered 9, after V lost 4 bases and J lost 4 bases. This CDR3 is built from 15 residues. The germline V gene has CDR1 SGHNT and CDR2 YYREEE (reference sequence). The CDR3 DNA reads TGTGCCAGCAGCGATTACAGGGGGGTGGCCACTGAAGCTTTCTTT. This encodes CASSDYRGVATEAFF.

CDR3 loop: CASSLQLAGALDTQYF. The CDR3 DNA reads as TGTGCCAGCAGCTTGCAACTAGCGGGAGCTTTGGATACGCAGTATTTT. The chain has TRBV5-6 and TRBJ2-3, with 11 bases identical to TRBD2. V lost 1 base to trimming and J lost 6 bases; unmatched junction nucleotides: 7. Germline lookup yields CDR1 SGHDT and CDR2 YYEEEE. This CDR3 is built from 16 residues. The whole variable domain, filled in from reference TRBV5-6 and TRBJ2-3, reads DAGVTQSPTHLIKTRGQQVTLRCSPKSGHDTVSWYQQALGQGPQFIFQYYEEEERQRGNFPDRFSGHQFPNYSSELNVNALLLGDSALYLCASSLQLAGALDTQYFGPGTRLTVL.

Many counts were recorded for this clone. CDR3 sequence: CASSYGQWTPEAFF. In DNA, the CDR3 is TGTGCCAGCAGTTACGGACAGTGGACGCCTGAAGCTTTCTTT. The V and J genes are TRBV6-6 and TRBJ1-1; weak D call: TRBD1 (6 bases). The CDR3 length is 14 residues. Per germline, CDR1 MNHNY and CDR2 SVGAGI (reference sequence). Trimming took 2 bases from V and 6 from J, leaving 13 bases between them.

This clone was detected only a few times. The V gene is TRBV7-2, the J gene TRBJ1-1, with D tentatively TRBD1 (6 bases). Between the trimmed V and J ends, which lost 2 bases and 4 bases, there was a span of 23 bases. The CDR3 is 18 amino acids. The germline CDR1 and CDR2 sequences are SGHTA and FQGNSA. CDR3 sequence: CASSLRRGQRRVSTEAFF. The CDR3 DNA reads TGTGCCAGCAGCTTAAGGCGAGGACAGAGAAGGGTATCCACTGAAGCTTTCTTT.

The genes are TRBV6-6 and TRBJ2-1; D is ambiguous. Germline V gene sequence: CDR1 MNHNY, CDR2 SVGAGI (reference sequence). There are 12 residues in the CDR3. The ends were cut back, 2 bases at V and 5 bases at J, with 4 bases in the middle. DNA of the CDR3: TGTGCCAGCAGTTACGAGGACAATGAGCAGTTCTTC. Its translation is CASSYEDNEQFF.

This clone has just a few counts. This sequence joins TRBV19 and TRBJ2-7, with TRBD1 identical over 9 bases. Germline V lookup: CDR1 LNHDA, CDR2 SQIVND (reference sequence). The junction had 7 bases not matched to a gene; V was cut back by 3 bases and J by 4 bases. The CDR3 has 15 residues. This CDR3 reads CASSIKGQGGYEQYF. The DNA of the CDR3 is TGTGCCAGTAGTATCAAGGGACAGGGTGGTTACGAGCAGTACTTC.

The chain has TRBV7-9 and TRBJ1-1; 7 bases fit TRBD1. Losses at the gene ends were 5 bases for V and 4 bases for J; bases not matched to a gene: 7. The CDR3 runs to 14 residues. Germline assignment: CDR1 SEHNR and CDR2 FQNEAQ (reference sequence). As DNA, the CDR3 is TGTGCCAGCAGCCCAGGGGACAGCCTCACTGAAGCTTTCTTT. Translated, it gives CASSPGDSLTEAFF.

The chain uses TRBV30 and TRBJ1-2; no clear D. The CDR3 is made up of 13 amino acids. Germline-derived CDR1 and CDR2 are GTSNPN and SVGIG (reference sequence). V shed 1 base and J shed 4 bases, with 10 bases lying between them. The CDR3 DNA reads as TGTGCCTGGAGTGCCCTAGCCGCCTATGGCTACACCTTC. Its protein product is CAWSALAAYGYTF.

This chain links TRBV28 with TRBJ2-7; D may be TRBD2 (6 bases). Germline V gene data show CDR1 as MDHEN and CDR2 as SYDVKM. This CDR3 comprises 16 residues. Trimming took off 5 bases at V and 0 bases at J, with 17 bases between the two ends. In nucleotides, the CDR3 is TGTGCCAGCAGTCCCGCCAGGACTATAAACTCCTACGAGCAGTACTTC. This translates into CASSPARTINSYEQYF.

This chain connects TRBV29-1 to TRBJ2-2; perhaps TRBD2 as D (8 bases). CDR1 SQVTM and CDR2 ANQGSEA come from the germline V gene. Deletions cut 5 bases from V and 4 bases from J, with 14 bases between. There are 14 residues in the CDR3. CDR3 DNA sequence: TGCAGCGTTACGGGAGGGGGCGTCACCGGGGAGCTGTTTTTT. Translated: CSVTGGGVTGELFF.

J is TRBJ2-4 and V is TRBV5-4; 7 bases align to TRBD1. The V segment lost 0 bases and the J segment 13 bases; nucleotides outside the gene matches: 4. Germline loops: CDR1 SGHNT, CDR2 YYREEE (reference sequence). This CDR3 region has 12 residues. CDR3 sequence reads: CASSLAGTEQYF. DNA for the CDR3: TGTGCCAGCAGCTTGGCCGGGACAGAACAGTACTTC. Based on the CDR3 plus reference TRBV5-4 and TRBJ2-4, the full variable domain is ETGVTQSPTHLIKTRGQQVTLRCSSQSGHNTVSWYQQALGQGPQFIFQYYREEENGRGNFPPRFSGLQFPNYSSELNVNALELDDSALYLCASSLAGTEQYFGAGTRLSVL.

V is TRBV6-5 and J is TRBJ1-1; TRBD1 agrees at 9 bases. Germline assignment: CDR1 MNHEY and CDR2 SVGAGI. The CDR3 consists of 15 residues. J gave up 11 bases and V 6 bases, and 16 bases lay outside the gene matches. CDR3 coding DNA: TGTGCCAGCAGCCAAGCCGGGACAGGGAGGCGGGATGCTTTCTTT. It translates to CASSQAGTGRRDAFF.

As concerns this clone: Mismatch with germline at one junction end may stem from a read error. The V call is TRBV5-6, the J call TRBJ2-1; D uncertain. The CDR3 runs 12 residues. The V gene's germline CDR1 is SGHDT and CDR2 YYEEEE. For the CDR3, the DNA is TGTGCCAGCAGCTTGAACCTTCGTGAGGAGTTCTTC. As protein: CASSLNLREEFF.

The CDR3 region has the DNA TGCGCCAGCAGCTTGGAGCGGGTGCAGGGGGCAGGAACTGAAGCTTTCTTT. Its translation: CASSLERVQGAGTEAFF. The genes are TRBV5-1 and TRBJ1-1; 8 bases are shared with TRBD1. Trimming took 0 bases from V and 5 from J; bases not matched to a gene: 12. CDR1 is SGHRS, CDR2 YFSETQ, per germline. The CDR3 sequence is 17 residues long.

This clone has more than one count but fewer than ten. It is likely a read error: a sequence one base away is far more abundant. Here the CDR3 omits its conserved ending phenylalanine or tryptophan, so a read error is the likely source. The chain links TRBV29-1 to TRBJ1-5; D may be TRBD1 (6 bases). The CDR3 has 13 amino acids. Per the germline V gene, CDR1 is SQVTM and CDR2 is ANQGSEA. V lost 8 bases and J 3 bases, leaving 14 bases between the germline ends. The CDR3 DNA follows: TGCAGCATTCGGGACAACCACAATCAGCCCCAGCATTCT. Its translation: CSIRDNHNQPQHS.